Each of the 20 T cell receptor beta chains below was sequenced from the same sample in a study of control samples from healthy donors and cancer patients (dated by TCRdb to 2020 to 2021). Library method: the immunoSEQ multiplex PCR assay. As stored in TCRdb, this immuneACCESS dataset retains in-frame rearrangements with V and J assigned. A fraction of the clones does not appear; measured against another copy, unresolved V genes explain less than half of the discrepancy, and the remainder lacks a known reason. The sample has about 140,000 clones on record, 91% of them singletons. Less than 8.5% of the sample goes to the ten largest clones. Sequencing was performed on blood. The receptors originated from a man aged 18-30 years in good health.

This clone was found once. The CDR3 DNA sequence: TGTGCCAGCAGCCAAGACCCTCACAATGAGCAGTTCTTC. The encoded protein is CASSQDPHNEQFF. V usage is TRBV3-1 (or the pseudogene TRBV3-2) and J usage is TRBJ2-1; no definite D call. The V gene lost 0 bases and the J gene lost 5 bases, with 5 bases spanning the gap. This CDR3 region has 13 residues. In germline, CDR1 is LGHDT, CDR2 YNNKEL (reference sequence).

The chain couples TRBV13 to TRBJ2-7; 9 bases agree with TRBD1. This CDR3 has 17 amino acids. CDR1 is PRHDT and CDR2 is FYEKMQ in the germline V gene (reference sequence). V dropped 5 bases and J dropped 3; count of bases not matched to a gene: 14. The CDR3 bases are TGTGCCAGCAGCCGGCACTTGGGACAGGGACTTGTCTACGAGCAGTACTTC. It codes for CASSRHLGQGLVYEQYF.

The rearrangement uses TRBV5-1 and TRBJ1-2; 7 bases are shared with TRBD1. The CDR3 is 16 residues long. CDR1 is SGHRS and CDR2 is YFSETQ in the germline V gene. The J segment lost 0 bases and the V segment lost 4 bases, leaving 9 bases of the junction unmatched. Here the CDR3 reads CASSPEPGTANYGYTF. As DNA, the CDR3 is TGCGCCAGCAGCCCGGAGCCCGGGACAGCTAACTATGGCTACACCTTC.

The chain links TRBV27 to TRBJ2-7; TRBD2 is a possible D gene (5 bases). The V end was cut by 0 bases, the J end by 2 bases, with 11 bases between. This CDR3 is built from 15 residues. Germline assignment: CDR1 MNHEY and CDR2 SMNVEV (reference sequence). CDR3 sequence reads: CASSLSGGWTYEQYF. The CDR3 nucleotides are TGTGCCAGCAGTTTATCTGGAGGATGGACCTACGAGCAGTACTTC.

The V gene is TRBV29-1, the J gene TRBJ1-2; D is undetermined. In germline, CDR1 is SQVTM, CDR2 ANQGSEA. Trimming shortened V by 3 bases and J by 9 bases, and 5 bases separated the two germline ends. The CDR3 has 9 residues. CDR3 sequence reads: CSVDRSYTF. CDR3 sequence (DNA): TGCAGCGTTGATCGGAGCTACACCTTC.

DNA of the CDR3: TGTGCCAGCAGTGAAACGTCTGCAGAGCCCCAGCATTTT. Amino acids: CASSETSAEPQHF. The rearrangement uses TRBV6-4 and TRBJ1-5; D is undetermined. V was clipped by 3 bases and J by 8 bases, with 11 bases between them. The CDR3 sequence is 13 residues long. From germline, CDR1 is MRHNA and CDR2 SNTAGT.

The chain joins TRBV11-1 to TRBJ1-6, with D perhaps matching TRBD1 (6 bases). V shed 4 bases and J shed 9 bases, with 10 bases lying between them. Germline values: CDR1 SGHAT, CDR2 FQDESV (reference sequence). CDR3 length: 13 residues. CDR3 nucleotide sequence: TGTGCCAGCAGCTCCACAGGGTCTTCACCCCTCCACTTT. It yields the protein CASSSTGSSPLHF.

This clone was recorded once. This chain links TRBV6-1 with TRBJ1-4, with D perhaps matching TRBD1 (5 bases). The CDR3 spans 15 residues. V was clipped by 3 bases and J by 3 bases, with 11 bases between them. CDR1 is MNHNS, CDR2 SASEGT, per germline. CDR3 in amino acids: CASSDRVQSNEKLFF. The CDR3 nucleotides read TGTGCCAGCAGTGACAGGGTTCAGTCTAATGAAAAACTGTTTTTT.

The CDR3 region is CASSLGSGQPNYEQYF. In nucleotides, the CDR3 is TGTGCCAGCAGCTTAGGTAGCGGGCAACCGAACTACGAGCAGTACTTC. The chain joins TRBV7-2 to TRBJ2-7, with TRBD2 matching 7 bases. The CDR3 length is 16 residues. Germline V gene data show CDR1 as SGHTA and CDR2 as FQGNSA. V lost 1 base, J lost 3 bases, and 9 bases stayed unmatched. The whole variable domain, remainder taken from reference TRBV7-2 and TRBJ2-7, is GAGVSQSPSNKVTEKGKDVELRCDPISGHTALYWYRQSLGQGLEFLIYFQGNSAPDKSGLPSDRFSAERTGGSVSTLTIQRTQQEDSAVYLCASSLGSGQPNYEQYFGPGTRLTVT.

The genes are TRBV5-4 and TRBJ1-4, with TRBD1 as a possible D gene (5 bases). This CDR3 region has 15 residues. V was pared by 3 bases and J by 7 bases, with 16 bases between. Germline V lookup: CDR1 SGHNT, CDR2 YYREEE (reference sequence). CDR3: CASSSLGQGGEKLFF. In DNA, the CDR3 is TGTGCCAGCAGCTCCCTGGGGCAGGGCGGTGAAAAACTGTTTTTT.

The gene calls are TRBV4-1 and TRBJ2-2; 9 nucleotides match TRBD1. The trim removed 4 bases at V and 5 bases at J, leaving 5 bases unmatched. Per the germline V gene, CDR1 is MGHRA and CDR2 is YSYEKL. There are 15 residues in the CDR3. The CDR3, as DNA: TGCGCCAGCAGCCCCGGGACAGGGACGACCGGGGAGCTGTTTTTT. It codes for CASSPGTGTTGELFF.

This CDR3 is CASNTLGTEAFF. As DNA, the CDR3 is TGTGCCAGCAACACGTTAGGGACTGAAGCTTTCTTT. The chain is built from TRBV4-2 and TRBJ1-1; D unclear. Between the trimmed V and J ends, which lost 7 bases and 5 bases, there was a span of 11 bases. The CDR3 has 12 amino acids. Germline CDR1 reads LGHNA; CDR2 reads YNFKEQ.

V usage is TRBV28 and J usage is TRBJ2-7; D gene ambiguous. Germline-derived CDR1 and CDR2 are MDHEN and SYDVKM. The length of the CDR3 is 12 residues. V was pared by 6 bases and J by 3 bases, with 9 bases between. The CDR3 is CASRATSYEQYF. The CDR3 nucleotides are TGTGCCAGCAGAGCAACGAGCTACGAGCAGTACTTC.

V usage is TRBV3-1 (or the pseudogene TRBV3-2) and J usage is TRBJ2-7; 8 nucleotides line up with TRBD2. Unmatched junction bases numbered 29, after V lost 4 bases and J lost 3 bases. The CDR3 has 22 amino acids. Germline assignment: CDR1 LGHDT and CDR2 YNNKEL (reference sequence). The CDR3 DNA reads as TGTGCCAGCAGCCCCCGGGGTGGCGGGGGGCGGAGGACTAGACCTCGGGGCTACGAGCAGTACTTC. Its translation: CASSPRGGGGRRTRPRGYEQYF.

The genes are TRBV2 and TRBJ1-3; D uncertain. The CDR3 is 16 amino acids. The germline V gene has CDR1 SNHLY and CDR2 FYNNEI. Deletions cut 1 base from V and 0 bases from J, with 10 bases between. CDR3 sequence (DNA): TGTGCCAGCAGTGAAGTCTGGCGGGACTCTGGAAACACCATATATTTT. Protein product: CASSEVWRDSGNTIYF.

The genes are TRBV28 and TRBJ1-6; D not resolved. The CDR3 is 13 amino acids. V lost 5 bases and J 7 bases, leaving 9 bases between the germline ends. Germline CDR1 and CDR2: MDHEN and SYDVKM. The CDR3 sequence: CASSRVDNSPLHF. DNA of the CDR3: TGTGCCAGCAGTCGGGTGGACAATTCACCCCTCCACTTT.

This rearrangement joins TRBV10-3 to TRBJ1-2, with D hard to call. The germline V gene has CDR1 ENHRY and CDR2 SYGVKD. V was pared by 10 bases and J by 5 bases, with 20 bases between. The CDR3 has 14 amino acids. This CDR3 reads CATASQDIPYGYTF. CDR3 DNA sequence: TGTGCCACCGCCAGTCAGGATATCCCATATGGCTACACCTTC.

The chain combines TRBV7-2 with TRBJ1-6; D uncertain. The germline V gene has CDR1 SGHTA and CDR2 FQGNSA. The CDR3 sequence is 15 residues long. The ends were cut back, 1 base at V and 0 bases at J, with 4 bases in the middle. The CDR3 bases are TGTGCCAGCAGCTTAGGGGGCTCCTATAATTCACCCCTCCACTTT. Translated, it gives CASSLGGSYNSPLHF.

This chain uses TRBV14 with TRBJ2-3; maybe TRBD1 (6 bases). In germline, CDR1 is SGHDN, CDR2 FVKESK. The ends were cut back, 2 bases at V and 3 bases at J, with 9 bases in the middle. This CDR3 has 14 residues. In DNA, the CDR3 is TGTGCCAGCAGCCAAATGGGACAAACAGATACGCAGTATTTT. Residues: CASSQMGQTDTQYF.

The sample holds one count of this clone. V usage is TRBV18 and J usage is TRBJ2-1; 8 nucleotides line up with TRBD2. This CDR3 has 15 amino acids. With 3 bases clipped from V and 3 bases from J, the junction kept 4 bases outside the gene matches. Per the germline V gene, CDR1 is KGHSH and CDR2 is LQKENI. CDR3 amino acids: CASSPLAGSYNEQFF. The CDR3 coding sequence is TGTGCCAGCTCACCCTTAGCGGGGAGCTACAATGAGCAGTTCTTC.